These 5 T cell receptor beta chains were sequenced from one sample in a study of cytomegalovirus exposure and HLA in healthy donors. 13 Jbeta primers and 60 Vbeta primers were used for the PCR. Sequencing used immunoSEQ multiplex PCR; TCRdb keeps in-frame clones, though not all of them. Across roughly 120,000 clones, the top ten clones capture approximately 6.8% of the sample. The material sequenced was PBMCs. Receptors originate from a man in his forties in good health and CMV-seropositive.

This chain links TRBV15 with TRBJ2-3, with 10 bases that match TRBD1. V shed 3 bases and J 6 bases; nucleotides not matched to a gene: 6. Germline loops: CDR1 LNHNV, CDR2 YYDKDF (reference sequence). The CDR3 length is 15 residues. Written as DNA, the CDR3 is TGTGCCACCAGCAGGACCGGGACAGGGGTGGATACGCAGTATTTT. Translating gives CATSRTGTGVDTQYF.

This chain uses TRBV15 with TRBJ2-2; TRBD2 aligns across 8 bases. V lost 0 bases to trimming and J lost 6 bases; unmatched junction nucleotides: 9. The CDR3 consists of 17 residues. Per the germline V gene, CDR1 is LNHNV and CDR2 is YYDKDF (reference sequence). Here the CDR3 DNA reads TGTGCCACCAGCAGAGATCGGACTAGCATCAGGGCCGGGGAGCTGTTTTTT. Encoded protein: CATSRDRTSIRAGELFF.

The CDR3 protein is CASSHGLGPSSYEQYF. The CDR3 DNA reads as TGTGCCAGCAGCCACGGACTAGGACCGAGCTCCTACGAGCAGTACTTC. The chain recombines TRBV6-6 with TRBJ2-7; 7 bases are shared with TRBD2. There are 16 residues in the CDR3. CDR1 and CDR2 (germline): MNHNY, SVGAGI (reference sequence). J gave up 0 bases and V 6 bases, and 11 bases lay outside the gene matches.

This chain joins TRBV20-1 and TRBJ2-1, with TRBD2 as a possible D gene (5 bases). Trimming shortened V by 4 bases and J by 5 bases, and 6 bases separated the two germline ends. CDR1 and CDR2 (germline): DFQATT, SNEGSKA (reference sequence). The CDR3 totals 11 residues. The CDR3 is CSATSNNEQFF. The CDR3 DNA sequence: TGCAGTGCTACTAGCAACAATGAGCAGTTCTTC.

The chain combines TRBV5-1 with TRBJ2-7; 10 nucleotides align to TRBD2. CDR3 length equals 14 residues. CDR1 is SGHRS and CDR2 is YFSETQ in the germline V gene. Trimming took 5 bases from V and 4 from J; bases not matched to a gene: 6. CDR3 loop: CASSPTSGIYEQYF. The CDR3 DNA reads TGCGCCAGCAGTCCTACTAGCGGGATTTACGAGCAGTACTTC.